This T cell receptor beta chain is drawn from a study of cytotoxic CD8 clonotypes in ibrutinib-treated CLL. In the study overall: Once treatment had gone on for a median of 12 months, range 6 to 36, response samples were drawn.

The CDR3 covers 14 residues. Germline V lookup: CDR1 MNHEY, CDR2 SMNVEV (reference sequence). With 6 bases removed from V and 0 bases from J, the gap between germline ends came to 9 bases. Findings and limits, study-wide: Clonality grew at ibrutinib response; at progression, it decreased back toward baseline. The study sampled sustained-remission and progressing patients at different times.

As to this clone: The antigen remains undetermined.

Investigators sought sequencing depths of between 1 in 200,000 and 1 in 1 million T cells. The assay was immunoSEQ multiplex PCR, and TCRdb's table has in-frame clones only and misses some. The sample lists 150,000 to 250,000 clones, 72% seen once, with roughly 12% in the top ten. The receptor was isolated from a human donor with chronic lymphocytic leukemia. This chain connects TRBV27 to TRBJ1-5; TRBD1 might be the D (5 bases). The source material was PBMCs, sampled after 24 months of ibrutinib treatment. CDR3 sequence: CASRGGVSNQPQHF. In DNA form, the CDR3 reads TGTGCCAGCAGGGGAGGGGTTAGCAATCAGCCCCAGCATTTT.